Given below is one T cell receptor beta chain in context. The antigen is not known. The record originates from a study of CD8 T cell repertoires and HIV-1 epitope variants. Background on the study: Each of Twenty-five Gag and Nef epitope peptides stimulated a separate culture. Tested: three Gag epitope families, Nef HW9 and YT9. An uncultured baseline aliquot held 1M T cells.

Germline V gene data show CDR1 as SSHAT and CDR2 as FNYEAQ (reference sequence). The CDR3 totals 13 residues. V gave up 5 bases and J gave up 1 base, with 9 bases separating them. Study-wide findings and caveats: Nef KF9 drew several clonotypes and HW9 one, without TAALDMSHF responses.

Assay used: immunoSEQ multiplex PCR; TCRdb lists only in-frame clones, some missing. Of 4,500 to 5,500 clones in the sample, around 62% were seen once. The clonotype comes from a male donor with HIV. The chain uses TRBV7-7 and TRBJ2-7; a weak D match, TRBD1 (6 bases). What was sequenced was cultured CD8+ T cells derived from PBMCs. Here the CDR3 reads CASSPDSSYEQYF. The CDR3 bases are TGTGCCAGCAGCCCGGACAGTTCCTACGAGCAGTACTTC.